This T cell receptor (beta chain) originates from a study of cytomegalovirus exposure and HLA in healthy donors. Study-level findings and limits: Later analysis identified about 17,000 TCR beta sequences associated with HLA alleles, using a false discovery rate threshold of 0.05.

This PCR relied on a set of 60 Vbeta primers and 13 Jbeta primers. Repertoires were generated with immunoSEQ multiplex PCR, while TCRdb's copy carries only in-frame clones and drops some. The sample has 170,000 or so clones, 80% seen once. This clone was found once. The antigen remains unidentified. The receptor comes from a boy between 10 and 17 years old in good health and CMV-seronegative. Sequencing was carried out using PBMCs.

CDR3 in DNA: TGTGCCAGTACTATAGGAGGGGCCTATGGCTACACCTTC. Translated: CASTIGGAYGYTF. The chain uses TRBV14 and TRBJ1-2, with D possibly TRBD1 on 5 matching bases. This CDR3 contains 13 residues. V was cut by 9 bases and J by 4 bases, with 15 bases left in between. Germline lookup yields CDR1 SGHDN and CDR2 FVKESK.